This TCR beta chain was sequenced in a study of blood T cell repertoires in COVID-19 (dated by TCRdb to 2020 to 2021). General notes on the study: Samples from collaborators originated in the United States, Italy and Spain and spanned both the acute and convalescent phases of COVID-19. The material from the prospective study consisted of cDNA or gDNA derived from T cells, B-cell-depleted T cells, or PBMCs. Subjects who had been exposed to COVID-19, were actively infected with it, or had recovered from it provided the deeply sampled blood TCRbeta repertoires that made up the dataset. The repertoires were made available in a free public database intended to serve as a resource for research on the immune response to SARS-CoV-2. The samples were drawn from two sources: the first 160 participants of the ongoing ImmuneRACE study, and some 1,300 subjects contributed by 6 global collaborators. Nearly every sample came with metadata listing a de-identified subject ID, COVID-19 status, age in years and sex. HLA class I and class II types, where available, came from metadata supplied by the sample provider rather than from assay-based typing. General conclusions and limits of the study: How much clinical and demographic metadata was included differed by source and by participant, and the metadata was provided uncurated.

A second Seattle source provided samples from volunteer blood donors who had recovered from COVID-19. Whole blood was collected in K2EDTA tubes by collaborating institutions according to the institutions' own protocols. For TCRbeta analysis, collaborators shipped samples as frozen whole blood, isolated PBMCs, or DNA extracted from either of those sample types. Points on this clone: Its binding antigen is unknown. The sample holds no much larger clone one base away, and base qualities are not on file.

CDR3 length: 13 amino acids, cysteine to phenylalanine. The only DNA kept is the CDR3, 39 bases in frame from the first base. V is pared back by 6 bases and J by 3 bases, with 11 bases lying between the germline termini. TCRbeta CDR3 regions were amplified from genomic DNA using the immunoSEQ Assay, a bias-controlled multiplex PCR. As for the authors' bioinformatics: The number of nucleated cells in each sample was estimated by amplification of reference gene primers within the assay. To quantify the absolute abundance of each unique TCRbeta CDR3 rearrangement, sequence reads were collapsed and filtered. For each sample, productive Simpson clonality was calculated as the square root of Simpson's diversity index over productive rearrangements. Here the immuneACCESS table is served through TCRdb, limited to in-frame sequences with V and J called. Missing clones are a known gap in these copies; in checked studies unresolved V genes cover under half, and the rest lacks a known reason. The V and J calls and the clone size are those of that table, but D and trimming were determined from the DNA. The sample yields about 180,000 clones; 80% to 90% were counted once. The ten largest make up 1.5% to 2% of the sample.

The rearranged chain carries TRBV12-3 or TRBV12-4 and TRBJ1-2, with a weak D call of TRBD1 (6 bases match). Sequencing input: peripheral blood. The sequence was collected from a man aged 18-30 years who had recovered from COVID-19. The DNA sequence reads TGTGCCAGCAGCTTACAGGGCCACTATGGCTACACCTTC. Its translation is CASSLQGHYGYTF.